This entry is about one T cell receptor (beta chain). This clonotype was counted at least ten times. Its antigen is unknown. Base qualities are not at hand, and no much larger clone is one base apart. Reads for this sample came from an Illumina NovaSeq 6000. TCRalpha and TCRbeta cDNA libraries were constructed by 5'RACE with constant-segment primers, with sample barcodes and unique molecular identifiers being introduced. RNA was extracted from every sample with Trizol reagent. Libraries were amplified in two PCR steps, with a second sample barcode and Illumina TruSeq adapters added in the second step. Sequencing of the libraries was done on an Illumina NovaSeq, producing 2 x 150 bp paired-end reads. The original pipeline was this. The reads were demultiplexed and collapsed into UMI-guided consensus sequences using migec v1.2.7. Using mixcr v2.1.11, UMI consensuses were aligned to TRA and TRB V and J templates and then assembled into clonotypes. A clonotype was counted as expanded or contracted only if both edgeR and NoisET called the change significant, with noise models trained on biological replicates. edgeR calls used a false discovery rate-adjusted p below 0.01 and a log2 fold-change threshold of 1. As an exploratory analysis of dynamics, max-normalized trajectories of the 1000 most abundant clonotypes were examined by PCA with hierarchical clustering. Each responding clone was given a CD4 or CD8 phenotype based on the CD4+ and CD8+ repertoires, which had been sequenced separately. The raw public data were reprocessed by TCRdb itself: fastp quality trimming at Q25, MiXCR clonotype calling, in-frame beta chains only. Each entry is one CDR3 protein sequence, shown with its most common DNA and genes. The authors' filters were not applied to this entry. The sample table lists 75,000 to 95,000 distinct CDR3 sequences, about 15% of them with a count of one. 39% of the sample lies in the top ten.

PBMCs were isolated by Ficoll-Paque density gradient centrifugation. These data belong to a study of T-cell memory formation after mild COVID-19 (dated by TCRdb to the early 2020s). With regard to the full study: TCR sequence clusters from the two donors were largely donor specific. In a couple of donors, T-cell clones that expanded and contracted after mild COVID-19 were tracked by sequencing TCRalpha and TCRbeta repertoires over time. The cohort comprised two young, previously healthy adult volunteers, one female and one male.

V is cut back by 4 bases and J by 4 bases, with 4 bases in the junction unmatched. CDR1 and CDR2 (LGHNA, YSLEER) derive from the germline V gene. From its cysteine to its phenylalanine, the CDR3 spans 15 amino acids. Only the CDR3 part of the read is kept: 45 bases, read in frame from the first base. Paper-wide results and their limitations: Contracting CD4+ clones were found mainly in CM and EM memory subsets, while CD8+ clones were enriched in EMRA. From day 15 to 85, contracting clones showed balanced CD4/CD8 phenotypes, whereas a second wave of clones that expanded from day 15 to 37 leaned towards CD4+. The detection of some responding clones in pre-infection memory suggests that pre-existing cross-reactive memory T cells joined the SARS-CoV-2 response. Only two mild cases were covered by the study, and larger cohorts that include severe cases with pre-infection samples were considered necessary. Whether the second-wave clones peaking on day 37 were SARS-CoV-2 specific was not confirmed.

Sequencing was performed on PBMCs or a T cell subset sorted from them (not recorded which). The chain employs TRBV4-3 and TRBJ2-1, with 10 bases matching TRBD2. The origin of this receptor is a man aged 18 to 29 who had mild COVID-19 (a few samples of this study predate the infection). The sample titles of this study are shuffled in the database, so cell type and time point are left out; the donor was told from shared clones. CDR3 protein: CASSPAGGPYNEQFF. The sequenced DNA is TGCGCCAGCAGCCCAGCGGGGGGGCCTTACAATGAGCAGTTCTTC.